The clone carrying this T cell receptor beta chain was recorded many times. What it binds is not known. The data were obtained in a study of T-cell memory formation after mild COVID-19. In the study overall: The TCR clusters were mostly specific to one donor.

Study-wide results and caveats: Some SARS-CoV-2-responding clones were already detected in memory before infection.

TCR alpha and TCR beta cDNA libraries carrying sample barcodes and UMIs were produced by 5'RACE using constant-segment primers. TCRdb re-derived calls from the 5' RACE reads in MiXCR, one entry per CDR3 protein. The sample yields some 450,000 distinct CDR3 sequences, approximately 19% seen once. From germline, CDR1 is KGHSH and CDR2 LQKENI. With 2 bases clipped from V and 2 bases from J, the junction kept 0 bases outside the gene matches. This CDR3 is built from 15 residues. Specimen: PBMCs or a T cell subset sorted from them (not recorded which). The origin of this receptor is a man aged 18 to 35 who had mild COVID-19 (a few samples of this study predate the infection). Cell type and time point are not known. The chain recombines TRBV18 with TRBJ2-1; 10 bases are a match to TRBD2. The CDR3 protein is CASSPSGGAYNEQFF. In nucleotides, the CDR3 is TGTGCCAGCTCACCAAGCGGGGGGGCCTACAATGAGCAGTTCTTC. Based on the CDR3 plus reference TRBV18 and TRBJ2-1, the full variable domain is NAGVMQNPRHLVRRRGQEARLRCSPMKGHSHVYWYRQLPEEGLKFMVYLQKENIIDESGMPKERFSAEFPKEGPSILRIQQVVRGDSAAYFCASSPSGGAYNEQFFGPGTRLTVL.